This T cell receptor beta chain was retrieved from a study of blood T cell repertoires in COVID-19 (dated by TCRdb to 2020 to 2022). About the full investigation: Collaborator samples came from the United States, Italy and Spain and covered acute and convalescent phases of COVID-19. The material from the prospective study consisted of cDNA or gDNA derived from T cells, B-cell-depleted T cells, or PBMCs. Deeply sampled blood TCRbeta repertoires from subjects exposed to, actively infected with, or recovered from COVID-19 were included in the dataset. The repertoires were released in a freely available public database meant as a resource for research on the immune response to SARS-CoV-2. The samples were drawn from the first 160 participants of the ongoing ImmuneRACE study and from some 1,300 subjects provided by 6 global collaborators. Sample metadata almost always included a de-identified subject ID, COVID-19 status, age in years and sex. Where HLA class I and class II types were available, the types were taken from metadata supplied by the sample provider, not from assay-based typing.

TCRbeta CDR3 regions were amplified from genomic DNA by means of the immunoSEQ Assay, a bias-controlled multiplex PCR. On the authors' methods: The number of nucleated cells in each sample was estimated by amplification of reference gene primers within the assay. To quantify the absolute abundance of each unique TCRbeta CDR3 rearrangement, sequence reads were collapsed and filtered. For each sample, productive Simpson clonality was calculated as the square root of Simpson's diversity index over productive rearrangements. The clones in this table, taken by TCRdb from immuneACCESS, are in-frame only. Not every clone is retained; where verified, under half of the shortfall comes from an unresolved V gene, and the cause of the rest is unknown. The DNA gave D and trimming, while V, J and clone size come from that table. The sample records fewer than 150,000 clones, 70% to 85% of which are singletons. Over 9.5% of the sample is held by the ten biggest clonotypes.

A second Seattle source provided samples from volunteer blood donors who had recovered from COVID-19. Each collaborating institution followed its own protocols to collect whole blood in K2EDTA tubes. For TCRbeta analysis, collaborator samples were shipped as frozen whole blood, as isolated PBMCs, or as DNA extracted from either sample type. This clone turned up a few times. Its antigen is currently not known. Per-base quality was not reported, and no clone a single base away is much larger than it. The CDR3 contains 15 residues, cysteine and phenylalanine counted. The DNA shown is the 45-base CDR3, in frame from base 1. CDR1 is given as SGHTA and CDR2 as FQGNSA, both from the germline V gene. From V the trimming removes 5 bases and from J it removes 0 bases, while the gene matches leave 3 bases of the junction unaccounted for. Overall study results and their limits: Clinical and demographic metadata were provided uncurated, with the amount varying by source and participant.

Specimen: peripheral blood. Recombination joined TRBV7-2 with TRBJ2-2; 7 central nucleotides agree with TRBD1. The receptor's source is a man aged 60 to 69 who had recovered from COVID-19. The CDR3 protein: CASSVGTANTGELFF. The DNA sequence is given as TGTGCCAGCAGCGTCGGGACAGCGAACACCGGGGAGCTGTTTTTT.